This TCR beta chain was identified in a study of T-cell reconstitution after alpha-beta-depleted transplantation in children. This clonotype was recorded a few times. Antigen: not known. General study findings and limits: Reports say that about two months after transplant, the alpha-beta T cells came out of several hundred graft clones that had expanded. At one year after transplant, newly produced T cells mostly accounted for T-cell counts and diversity.

Trimming took 2 bases from V and 0 from J, leaving 11 bases between them. Germline V CDR1 and CDR2: SGHRS, YFSETQ. This CDR3 spans 16 amino acids. The TCRbeta library incorporated unique molecular identifiers. TCRdb itself ran the PCR reads through MiXCR, one entry per CDR3 protein. The sample records 90,000 to 100,000 distinct CDR3 sequences, less than 25% being singletons. The chain has TRBV5-1 and TRBJ2-2; no reliable D call. The material was PBMCs, obtained before TCRalphabeta/CD19-depleted stem cell transplant. This TCR derives from a boy aged 2-15 years with acute lymphoblastic leukemia, due to receive a stem cell transplant. The DNA of the CDR3 is TGCGCCAGCAGCTTCCCCTCCCTCGCGAACACCGGGGAGCTGTTTTTT. Amino acids: CASSFPSLANTGELFF. The whole variable domain, remainder taken from reference TRBV5-1 and TRBJ2-2, is KAGVTQTPRYLIKTRGQQVTLSCSPISGHRSVSWYQQTPGQGLQFLFEYFSETQRNKGNFPGRFSGRQFSNSRSEMNVSTLELGDSALYLCASSFPSLANTGELFFGEGSRLTVL.